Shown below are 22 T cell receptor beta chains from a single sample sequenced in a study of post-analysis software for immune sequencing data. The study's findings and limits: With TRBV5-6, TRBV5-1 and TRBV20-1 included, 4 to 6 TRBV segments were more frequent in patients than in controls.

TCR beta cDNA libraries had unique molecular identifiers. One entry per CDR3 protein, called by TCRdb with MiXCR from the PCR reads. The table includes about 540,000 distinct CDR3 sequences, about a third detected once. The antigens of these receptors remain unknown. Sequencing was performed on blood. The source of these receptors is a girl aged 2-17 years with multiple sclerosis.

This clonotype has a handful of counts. CDR3 nucleotides: TGTGCCATCTATCAGCCCAACACAGATACGCAGTATTTT. It translates to CAIYQPNTDTQYF. This chain connects TRBV10-3 to TRBJ2-3, with D unclear. The CDR3 loop spans 13 amino acids. V was cut by 8 bases and J by 2 bases, with 11 bases left in between. Per the germline V gene, CDR1 is ENHRY and CDR2 is SYGVKD.

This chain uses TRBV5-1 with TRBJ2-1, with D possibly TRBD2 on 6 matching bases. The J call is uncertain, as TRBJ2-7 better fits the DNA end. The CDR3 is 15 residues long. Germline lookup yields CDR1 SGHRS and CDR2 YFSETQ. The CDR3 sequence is CASSFRGISYNEQYF. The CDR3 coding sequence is TGCGCCAGCAGCTTTCGCGGGATCTCCTACAATGAGCAGTACTTC.

In DNA, the CDR3 is TGTGCCAGCAGCCAAGATGGGACAGGGGGCGCATCCTATAATTCACCCCTCCACTTT. It is translated as CASSQDGTGGASYNSPLHF. The chain links TRBV4-2 to TRBJ1-6, with 12 bases lining up with TRBD1. Germline V gene lookup returns CDR1 LGHNA and CDR2 YNFKEQ. V lost 0 bases, J lost 1 base, and 4 bases stayed unmatched. The CDR3 sequence is 19 residues long.

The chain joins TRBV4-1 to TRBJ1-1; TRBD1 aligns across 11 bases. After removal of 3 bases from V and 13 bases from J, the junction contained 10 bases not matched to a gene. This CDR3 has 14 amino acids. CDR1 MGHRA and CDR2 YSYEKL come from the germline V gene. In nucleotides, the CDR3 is TGCGCCAGCAGCCATCCGGGACAGGGGGTTTTTAGTTTCTTT. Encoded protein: CASSHPGQGVFSFF.

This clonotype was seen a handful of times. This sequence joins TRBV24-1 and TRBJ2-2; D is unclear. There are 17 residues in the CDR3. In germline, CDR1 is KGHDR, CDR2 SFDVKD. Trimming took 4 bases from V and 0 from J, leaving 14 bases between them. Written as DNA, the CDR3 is TGTGCCACCAGTGAAAGTTCCGCGTTCGCGAACACCGGGGAGCTGTTTTTT. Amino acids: CATSESSAFANTGELFF.

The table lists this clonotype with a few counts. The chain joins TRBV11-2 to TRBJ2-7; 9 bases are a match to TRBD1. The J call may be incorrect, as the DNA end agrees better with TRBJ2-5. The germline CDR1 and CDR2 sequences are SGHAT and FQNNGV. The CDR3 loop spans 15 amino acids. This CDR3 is CASSSWTGVRETQYF. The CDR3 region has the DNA TGTGCCAGCAGCTCTTGGACAGGGGTGAGAGAGACCCAGTACTTC.

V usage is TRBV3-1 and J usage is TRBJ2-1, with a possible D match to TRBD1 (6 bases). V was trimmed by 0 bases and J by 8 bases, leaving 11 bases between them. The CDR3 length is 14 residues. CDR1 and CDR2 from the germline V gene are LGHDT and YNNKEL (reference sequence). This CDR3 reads CASSQDFRGDEQFF. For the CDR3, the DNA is TGTGCCAGCAGCCAAGACTTCAGGGGCGATGAGCAGTTCTTC.

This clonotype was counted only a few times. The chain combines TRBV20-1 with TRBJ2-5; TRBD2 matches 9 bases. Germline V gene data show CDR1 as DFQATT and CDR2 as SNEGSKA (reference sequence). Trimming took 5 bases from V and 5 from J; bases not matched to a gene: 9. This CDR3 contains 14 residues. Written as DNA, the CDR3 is TGCAGTGCTGGAGCTTGGACTAGCGTGGAGACCCAGTACTTC. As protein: CSAGAWTSVETQYF.

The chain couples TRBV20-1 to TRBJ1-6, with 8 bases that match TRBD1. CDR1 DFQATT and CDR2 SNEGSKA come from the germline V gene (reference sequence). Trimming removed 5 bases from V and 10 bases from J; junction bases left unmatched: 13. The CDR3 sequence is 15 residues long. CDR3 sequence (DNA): TGCAGTGCTCTTCTAGACAGGGGACATGGATCACCCCTCCACTTT. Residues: CSALLDRGHGSPLHF.

CDR3 coding DNA: TGTGCCACCAGCAGAGATCCACAGGGGGCTGGGGAGCAGTACTTC. The encoded protein is CATSRDPQGAGEQYF. The chain employs TRBV15 and TRBJ2-7; TRBD1 matches at 9 bases. There are 15 residues in the CDR3. Germline loops: CDR1 LNHNV, CDR2 YYDKDF (reference sequence). V lost 0 bases, J lost 7 bases, and 7 bases stayed unmatched.

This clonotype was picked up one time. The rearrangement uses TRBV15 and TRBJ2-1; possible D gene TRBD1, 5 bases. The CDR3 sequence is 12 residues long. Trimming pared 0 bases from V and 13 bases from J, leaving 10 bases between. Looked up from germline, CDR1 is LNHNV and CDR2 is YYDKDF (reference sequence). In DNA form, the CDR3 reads TGTGCCACCAGCAGAGATATAGGGGTACAGTTCTTC. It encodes CATSRDIGVQFF.

CDR3 in DNA: TGTGCCAGCACTACTAGCAGGGGACCGTCGGAGACCCAGTACTTC. It translates to CASTTSRGPSETQYF. The chain is built from TRBV7-2 and TRBJ2-5; D tentatively reads TRBD1 or TRBD2 (6 bases each). In germline, CDR1 is SGHTA, CDR2 FQGNSA. This CDR3 has 15 residues. Trimming stripped 7 bases from V and 5 bases from J, with 20 bases between.

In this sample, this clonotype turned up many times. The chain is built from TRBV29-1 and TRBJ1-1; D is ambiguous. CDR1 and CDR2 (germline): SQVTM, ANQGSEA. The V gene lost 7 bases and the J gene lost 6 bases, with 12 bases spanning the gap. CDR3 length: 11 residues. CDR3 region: CSAEVGPEAFF. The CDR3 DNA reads TGCAGCGCCGAGGTCGGGCCTGAAGCTTTCTTT.

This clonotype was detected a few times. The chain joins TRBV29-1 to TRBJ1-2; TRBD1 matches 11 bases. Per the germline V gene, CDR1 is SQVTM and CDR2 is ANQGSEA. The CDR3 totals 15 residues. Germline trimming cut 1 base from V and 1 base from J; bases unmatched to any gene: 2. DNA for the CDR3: TGCAGCGTTGAAGGGACAGGGGGCAGTAACTATGGCTACACCTTC. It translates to CSVEGTGGSNYGYTF.

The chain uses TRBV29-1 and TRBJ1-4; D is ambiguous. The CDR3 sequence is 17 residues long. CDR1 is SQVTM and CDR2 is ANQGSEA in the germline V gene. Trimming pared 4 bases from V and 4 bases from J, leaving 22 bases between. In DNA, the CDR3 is TGCAGCGTTGGTTGGTACAGCCCCAATCAGGATAATGAAAAACTGTTTTTT. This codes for CSVGWYSPNQDNEKLFF.

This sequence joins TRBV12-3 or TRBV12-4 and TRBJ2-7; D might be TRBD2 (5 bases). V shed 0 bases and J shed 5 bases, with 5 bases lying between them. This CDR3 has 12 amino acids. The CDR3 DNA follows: TGTGCCAGCAGTTTAGCGCGGGACGAGCAGTACTTC. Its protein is CASSLARDEQYF.

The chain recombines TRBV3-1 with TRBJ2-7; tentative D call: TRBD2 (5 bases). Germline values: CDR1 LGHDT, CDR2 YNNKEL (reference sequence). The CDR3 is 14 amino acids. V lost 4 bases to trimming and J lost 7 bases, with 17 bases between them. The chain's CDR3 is CASSRVAGYNEQYF. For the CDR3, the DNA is TGTGCCAGCAGCCGGGTGGCGGGTTACAATGAGCAGTACTTC.

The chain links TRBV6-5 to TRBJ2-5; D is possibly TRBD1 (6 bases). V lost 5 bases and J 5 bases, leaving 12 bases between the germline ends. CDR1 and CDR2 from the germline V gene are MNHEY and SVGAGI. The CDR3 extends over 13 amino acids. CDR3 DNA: TGTGCCAGCAGTCCGGGACACGGGGAGACCCAGTACTTC. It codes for CASSPGHGETQYF.

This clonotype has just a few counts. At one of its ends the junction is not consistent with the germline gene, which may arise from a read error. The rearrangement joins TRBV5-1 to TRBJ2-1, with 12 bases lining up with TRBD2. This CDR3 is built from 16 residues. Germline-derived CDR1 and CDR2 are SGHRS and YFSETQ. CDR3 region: CAGSSSTSGGSGEQFF. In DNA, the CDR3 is TGCGCCGGCAGCTCTTCTACTAGCGGGGGGAGTGGTGAGCAGTTCTTC.

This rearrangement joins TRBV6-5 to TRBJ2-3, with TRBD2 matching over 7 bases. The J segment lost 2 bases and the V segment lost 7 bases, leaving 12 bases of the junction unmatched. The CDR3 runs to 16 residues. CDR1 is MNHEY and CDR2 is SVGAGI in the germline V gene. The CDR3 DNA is TGTGCCAGCACCAGAGCCGGGACTACCAACACAGATACGCAGTATTTT. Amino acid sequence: CASTRAGTTNTDTQYF.

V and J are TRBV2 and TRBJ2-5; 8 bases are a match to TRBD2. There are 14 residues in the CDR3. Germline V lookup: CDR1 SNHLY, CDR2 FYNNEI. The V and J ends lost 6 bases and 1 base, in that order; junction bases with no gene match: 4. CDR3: CASSQREIQETQYF. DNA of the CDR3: TGTGCCAGCAGCCAGCGGGAGATCCAAGAGACCCAGTACTTC.

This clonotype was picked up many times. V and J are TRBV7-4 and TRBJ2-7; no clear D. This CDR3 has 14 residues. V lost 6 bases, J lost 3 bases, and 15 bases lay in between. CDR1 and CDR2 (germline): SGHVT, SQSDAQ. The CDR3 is CASSYRPRYYEQYF. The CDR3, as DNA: TGTGCCAGCAGTTACCGGCCCAGATACTACGAGCAGTACTTC.